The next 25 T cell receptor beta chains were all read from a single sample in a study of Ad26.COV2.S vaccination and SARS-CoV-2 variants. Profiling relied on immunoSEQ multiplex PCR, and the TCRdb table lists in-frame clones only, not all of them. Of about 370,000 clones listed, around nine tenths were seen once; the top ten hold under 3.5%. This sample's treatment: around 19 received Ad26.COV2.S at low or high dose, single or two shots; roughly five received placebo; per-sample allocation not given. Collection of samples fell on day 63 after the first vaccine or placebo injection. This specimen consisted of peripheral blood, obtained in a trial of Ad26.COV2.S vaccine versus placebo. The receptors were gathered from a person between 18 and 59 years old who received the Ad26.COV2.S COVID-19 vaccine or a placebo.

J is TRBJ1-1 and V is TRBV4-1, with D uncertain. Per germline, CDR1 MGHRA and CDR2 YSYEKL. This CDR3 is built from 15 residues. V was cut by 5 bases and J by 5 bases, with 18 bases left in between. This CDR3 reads CASSWSPVTRTEAFF. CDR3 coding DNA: TGCGCCAGCAGCTGGAGCCCGGTCACGAGGACTGAAGCTTTCTTT.

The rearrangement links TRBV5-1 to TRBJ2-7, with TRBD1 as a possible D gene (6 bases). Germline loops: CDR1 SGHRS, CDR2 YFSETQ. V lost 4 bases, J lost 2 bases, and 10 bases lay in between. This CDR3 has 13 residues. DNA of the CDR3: TGCGCCAGCAGCCATGGACAGCCCTACGAGCAGTACTTC. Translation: CASSHGQPYEQYF.

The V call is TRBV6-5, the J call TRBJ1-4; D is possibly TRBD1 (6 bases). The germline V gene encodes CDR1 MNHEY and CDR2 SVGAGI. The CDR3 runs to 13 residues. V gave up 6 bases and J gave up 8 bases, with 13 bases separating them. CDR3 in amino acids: CASRRGYGEKLFF. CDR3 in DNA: TGTGCCAGCAGGAGGGGGTATGGGGAAAAACTGTTTTTT.

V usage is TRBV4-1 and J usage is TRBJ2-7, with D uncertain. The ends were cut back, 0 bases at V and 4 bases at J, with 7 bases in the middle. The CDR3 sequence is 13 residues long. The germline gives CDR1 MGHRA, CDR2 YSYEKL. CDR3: CASSQELRYEQYF. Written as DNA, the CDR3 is TGCGCCAGCAGCCAAGAGCTCAGATACGAGCAGTACTTC.

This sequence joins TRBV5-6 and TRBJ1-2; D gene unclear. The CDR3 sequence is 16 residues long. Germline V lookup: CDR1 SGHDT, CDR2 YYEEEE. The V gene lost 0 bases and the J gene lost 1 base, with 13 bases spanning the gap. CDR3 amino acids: CASSLGGRTFNYGYTF. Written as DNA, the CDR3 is TGTGCCAGCAGCTTGGGTGGCAGGACTTTTAACTATGGCTACACCTTC.

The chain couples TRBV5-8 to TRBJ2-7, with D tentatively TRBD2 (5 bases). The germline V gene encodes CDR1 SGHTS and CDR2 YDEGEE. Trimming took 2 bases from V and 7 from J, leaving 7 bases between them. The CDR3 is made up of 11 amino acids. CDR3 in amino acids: CASSFRGEQYF. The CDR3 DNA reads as TGTGCCAGCAGCTTCCGGGGAGAGCAGTACTTC.

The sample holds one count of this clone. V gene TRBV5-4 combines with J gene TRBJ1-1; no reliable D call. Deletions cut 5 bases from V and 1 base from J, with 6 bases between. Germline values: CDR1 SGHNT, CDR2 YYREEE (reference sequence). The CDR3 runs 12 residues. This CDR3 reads CASSGRNTEAFF. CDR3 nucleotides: TGTGCCAGCAGTGGCAGGAACACTGAAGCTTTCTTT.

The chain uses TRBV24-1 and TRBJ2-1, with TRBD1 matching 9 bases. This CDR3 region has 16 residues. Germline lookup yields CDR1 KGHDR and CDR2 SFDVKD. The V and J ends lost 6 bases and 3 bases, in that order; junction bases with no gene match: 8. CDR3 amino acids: CATSNPPGQGYNEQFF. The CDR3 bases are TGTGCCACCAGTAATCCCCCGGGACAGGGCTACAATGAGCAGTTCTTC.

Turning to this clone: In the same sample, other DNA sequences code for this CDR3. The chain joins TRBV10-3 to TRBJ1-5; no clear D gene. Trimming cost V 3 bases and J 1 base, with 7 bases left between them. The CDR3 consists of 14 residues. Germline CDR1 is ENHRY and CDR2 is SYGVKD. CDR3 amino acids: CAISEGSSNQPQHF. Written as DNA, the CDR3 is TGTGCCATCAGTGAAGGGTCCAGCAATCAGCCCCAGCATTTT.

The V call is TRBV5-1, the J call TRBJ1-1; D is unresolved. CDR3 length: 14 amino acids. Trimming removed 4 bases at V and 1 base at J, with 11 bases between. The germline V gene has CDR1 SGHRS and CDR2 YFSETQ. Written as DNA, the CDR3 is TGCGCCAGCAGCCCGATGGGCGGGAACACTGAAGCTTTCTTT. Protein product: CASSPMGGNTEAFF.

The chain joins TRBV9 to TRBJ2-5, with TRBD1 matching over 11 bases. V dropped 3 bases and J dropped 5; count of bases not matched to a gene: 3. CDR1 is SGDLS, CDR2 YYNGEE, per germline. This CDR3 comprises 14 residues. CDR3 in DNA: TGTGCCAGCAGCGGGACAGGGGGCTTTGAGACCCAGTACTTC. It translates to CASSGTGGFETQYF. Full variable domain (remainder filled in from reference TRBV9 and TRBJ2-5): DSGVTQTPKHLITATGQRVTLRCSPRSGDLSVYWYQQSLDQGLQFLIQYYNGEERAKGNILERFSAQQFPDLHSELNLSSLELGDSALYFCASSGTGGFETQYFGPGTRLLVL.

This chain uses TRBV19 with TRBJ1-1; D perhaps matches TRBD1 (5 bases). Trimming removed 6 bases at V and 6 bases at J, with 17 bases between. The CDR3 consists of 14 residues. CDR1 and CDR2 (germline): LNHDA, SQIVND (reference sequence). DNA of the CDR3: TGTGCCAGTAGCCCAGCGGGACGAACGGCTGAAGCTTTCTTT. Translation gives CASSPAGRTAEAFF.

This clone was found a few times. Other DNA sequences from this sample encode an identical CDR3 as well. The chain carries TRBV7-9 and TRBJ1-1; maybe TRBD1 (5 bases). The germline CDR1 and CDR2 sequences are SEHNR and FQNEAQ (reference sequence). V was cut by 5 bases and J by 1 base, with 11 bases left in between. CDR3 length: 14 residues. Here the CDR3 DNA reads TGTGCCAGCAGCCCGAGGGGCGGGAACACTGAAGCTTTCTTT. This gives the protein CASSPRGGNTEAFF.

CDR3 amino acids: CASSITTGGPQETQYF. The CDR3, as DNA: TGCGCCAGCAGCATTACGACAGGGGGCCCACAAGAGACCCAGTACTTC. The rearrangement uses TRBV5-1 and TRBJ2-5; TRBD1 agrees at 10 bases. Germline V gene data show CDR1 as SGHRS and CDR2 as YFSETQ. The CDR3 sequence is 16 residues long. V shed 4 bases, J shed 2 bases, and the junction held 8 bases outside the gene matches.

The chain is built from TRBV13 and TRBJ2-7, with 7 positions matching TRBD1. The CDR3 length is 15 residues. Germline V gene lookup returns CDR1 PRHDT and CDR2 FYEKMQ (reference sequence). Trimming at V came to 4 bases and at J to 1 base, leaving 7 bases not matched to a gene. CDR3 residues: CASSYQGVRSYEQYF. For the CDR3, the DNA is TGTGCCAGCAGCTATCAGGGGGTCCGATCCTACGAGCAGTACTTC.

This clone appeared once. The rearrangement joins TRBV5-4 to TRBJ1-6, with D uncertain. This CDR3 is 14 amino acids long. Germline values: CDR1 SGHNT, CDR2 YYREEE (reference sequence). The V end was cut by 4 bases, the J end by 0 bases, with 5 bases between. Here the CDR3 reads CASSRDSYNSPLHF. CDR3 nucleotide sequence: TGTGCCAGCAGCCGGGACTCCTATAATTCACCCCTCCACTTT.

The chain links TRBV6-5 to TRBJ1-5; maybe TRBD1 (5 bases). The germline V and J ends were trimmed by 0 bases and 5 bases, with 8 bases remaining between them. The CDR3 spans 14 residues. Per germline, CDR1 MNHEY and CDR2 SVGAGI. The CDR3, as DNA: TGTGCCAGCAGTTACTCGCGAGGGGATCAGCCCCAGCATTTT. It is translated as CASSYSRGDQPQHF.

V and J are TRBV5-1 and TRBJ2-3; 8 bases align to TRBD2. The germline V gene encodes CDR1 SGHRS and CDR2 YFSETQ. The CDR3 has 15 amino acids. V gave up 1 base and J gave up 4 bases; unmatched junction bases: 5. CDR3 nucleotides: TGCGCCAGCAGCTTGACGCGGGGGGAAGCAGATACGCAGTATTTT. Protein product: CASSLTRGEADTQYF.

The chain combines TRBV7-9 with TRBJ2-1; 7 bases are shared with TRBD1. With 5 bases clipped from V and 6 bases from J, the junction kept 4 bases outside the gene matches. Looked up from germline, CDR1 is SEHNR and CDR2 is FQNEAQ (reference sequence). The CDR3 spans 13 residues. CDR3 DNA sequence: TGTGCCAGCAGCCAGGGGGTTGGCAATGAGCAGTTCTTC. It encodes CASSQGVGNEQFF.

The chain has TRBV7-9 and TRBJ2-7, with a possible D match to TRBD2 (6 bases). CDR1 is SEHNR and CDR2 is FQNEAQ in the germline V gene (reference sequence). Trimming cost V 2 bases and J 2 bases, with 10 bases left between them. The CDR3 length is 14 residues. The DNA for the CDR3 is TGTGCCAGCAGCTTAATGGGGGGTCCCTACGAGCAGTACTTC. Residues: CASSLMGGPYEQYF.

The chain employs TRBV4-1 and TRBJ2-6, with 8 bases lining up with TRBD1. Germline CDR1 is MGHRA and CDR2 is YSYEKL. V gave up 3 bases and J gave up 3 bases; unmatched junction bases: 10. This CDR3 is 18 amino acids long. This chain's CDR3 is CASSQEQGQVRGANVLTF. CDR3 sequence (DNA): TGCGCCAGCAGCCAGGAACAGGGACAGGTTCGTGGGGCCAACGTCCTGACTTTC.

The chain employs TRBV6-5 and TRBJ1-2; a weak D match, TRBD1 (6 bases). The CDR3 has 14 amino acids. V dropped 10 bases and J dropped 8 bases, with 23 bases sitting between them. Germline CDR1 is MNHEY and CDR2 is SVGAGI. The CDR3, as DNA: TGTGCCACCGTGCCGGGACAAAAGGGCGGGGGCTACACCTTC. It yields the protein CATVPGQKGGGYTF.

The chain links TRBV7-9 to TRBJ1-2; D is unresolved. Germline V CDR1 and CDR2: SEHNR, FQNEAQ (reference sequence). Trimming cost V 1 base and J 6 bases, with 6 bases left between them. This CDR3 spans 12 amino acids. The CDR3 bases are TGTGCCAGCAGCTTAGATGAGGATGGCTACACCTTC. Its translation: CASSLDEDGYTF.

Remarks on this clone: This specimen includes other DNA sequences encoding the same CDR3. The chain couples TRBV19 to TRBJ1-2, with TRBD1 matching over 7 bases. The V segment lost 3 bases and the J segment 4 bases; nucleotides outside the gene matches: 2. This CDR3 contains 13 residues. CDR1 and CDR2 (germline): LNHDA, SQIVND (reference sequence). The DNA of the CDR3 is TGTGCCAGTAGTATTGGGACAGTCTATGGCTACACCTTC. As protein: CASSIGTVYGYTF.

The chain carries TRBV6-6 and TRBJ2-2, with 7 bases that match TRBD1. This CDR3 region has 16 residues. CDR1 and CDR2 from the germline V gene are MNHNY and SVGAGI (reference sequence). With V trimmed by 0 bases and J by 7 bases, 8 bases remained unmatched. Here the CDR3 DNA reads TGTGCCAGCAGTTACTCGATTGGGCAGGGGGACGGGGAGCTGTTTTTT. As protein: CASSYSIGQGDGELFF.